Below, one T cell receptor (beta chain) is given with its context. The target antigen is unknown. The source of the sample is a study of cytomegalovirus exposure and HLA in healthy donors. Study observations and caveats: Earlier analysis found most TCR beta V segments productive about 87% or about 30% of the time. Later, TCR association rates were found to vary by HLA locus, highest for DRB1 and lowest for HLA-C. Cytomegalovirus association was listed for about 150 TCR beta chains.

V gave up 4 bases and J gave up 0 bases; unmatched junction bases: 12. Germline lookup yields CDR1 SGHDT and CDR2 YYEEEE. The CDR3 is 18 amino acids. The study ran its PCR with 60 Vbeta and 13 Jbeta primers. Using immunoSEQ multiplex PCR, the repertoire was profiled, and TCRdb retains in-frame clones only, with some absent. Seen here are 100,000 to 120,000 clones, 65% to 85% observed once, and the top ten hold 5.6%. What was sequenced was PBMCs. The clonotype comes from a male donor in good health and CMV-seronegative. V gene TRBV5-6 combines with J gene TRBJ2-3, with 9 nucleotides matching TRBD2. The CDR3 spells CASSAGLARLGSTDTQYF. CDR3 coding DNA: TGTGCCAGCAGCGCCGGACTAGCGCGACTTGGGAGCACAGATACGCAGTATTTT.